This TCR beta chain was sequenced during a study of shared clonotypes between healthy human individuals. The data were produced by immunoSEQ multiplex PCR, yet TCRdb's version contains in-frame clones alone and is incomplete. The repertoire holds approximately 700,000 clones, with around 73% as singletons. The sequencing sample was made of memory CD4+ T cells sorted from blood. Stated subset: CD45RA-negative fraction. This receptor was identified in a woman under 40 in good health.

The chain's CDR3 is CASSLGQLYEQYF. The CDR3 nucleotides read TGTGCCAGCAGTTTGGGACAGCTTTACGAGCAGTACTTC. The chain combines TRBV28 with TRBJ2-5; the match to TRBD1 covers 7 bases. Matching the DNA end better, TRBJ2-7 makes the J call doubtful. The CDR3 is made up of 13 amino acids. Germline values: CDR1 MDHEN, CDR2 SYDVKM.